This T cell receptor beta chain was retrieved from a study of Graves' ophthalmopathy and Graves' hyperthyroidism. Study observations and caveats: Also, most clonotypes expanded in the thyroid above 0.001 frequency appeared in blood. Stable hyperthyroidism and ophthalmopathy were told apart by a 13-signature model, which achieved almost 90% sensitivity and more than 75% specificity.

Using RNA transcripts, the TCR beta CDR3 regions were amplified. First-round RT-PCR used HTBI primers; second-round multiplex PCR followed. TCRdb re-derived calls from the multiplex PCR reads in MiXCR, one entry per CDR3 protein. This table holds a few hundred thousand distinct CDR3 sequences, 15% found once. The CDR3 runs 17 residues. Between the trimmed V and J ends, which lost 4 bases and 0 bases, there was a span of 16 bases. Per germline, CDR1 MNHEY and CDR2 SVGAGI. At least ten counts were recorded for this clonotype. Its antigen is not known. Hyperthyroidism counted as stable given no ophthalmopathy within 18 months of follow-up. The PBMCs originated from roughly 10 ml of fresh peripheral blood.

Sequencing was carried out using peripheral blood. V usage is TRBV6-5 and J usage is TRBJ1-5; a possible D gene is TRBD1 (5 bases). This receptor was identified in a young woman with stable Graves' hyperthyroidism. CDR3 residues: CASSSSQGPNSNQPQHF. The DNA of the CDR3 is TGTGCCAGCAGTTCATCTCAGGGCCCCAATAGCAATCAGCCCCAGCATTTT.